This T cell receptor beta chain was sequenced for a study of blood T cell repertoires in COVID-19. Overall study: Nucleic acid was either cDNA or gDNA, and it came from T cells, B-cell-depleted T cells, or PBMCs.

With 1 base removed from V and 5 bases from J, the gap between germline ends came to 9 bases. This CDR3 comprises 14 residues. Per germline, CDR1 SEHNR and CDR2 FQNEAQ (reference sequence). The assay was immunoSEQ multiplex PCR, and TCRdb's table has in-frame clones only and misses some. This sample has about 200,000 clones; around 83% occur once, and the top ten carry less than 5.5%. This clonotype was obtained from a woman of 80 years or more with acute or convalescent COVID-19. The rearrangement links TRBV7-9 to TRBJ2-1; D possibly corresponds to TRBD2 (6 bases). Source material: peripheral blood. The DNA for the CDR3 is TGTGCCAGCAGCTTAGTCACGGGGGACAATGAGCAGTTCTTC. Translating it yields CASSLVTGDNEQFF.